This T cell receptor beta chain was profiled in a study of cytomegalovirus exposure and HLA in healthy donors. Across the whole study: The roughly 120 validation repertoires matched the 666 first-cohort repertoires in platform, a later analysis reported. General study points: Specificity for CMV antigens was confirmed in vitro for a few of the CMV-associated chains. Across donors, most TCRs were seen rarely, yet some public ones were widespread.

As regards this clone: What it binds is unknown.

Here immunoSEQ multiplex PCR was the method, and the copy in TCRdb shows in-frame clones only, minus some. The sample has 150,000 to 200,000 clones, around 86% seen once; the top ten hold around 1.6%. The sequencing sample was made of PBMCs. The sequence was obtained from a woman between 18 and 29 years old in good health and CMV-seronegative.

CDR3 protein: CASSYGLESGYTF. CDR3 nucleotide sequence: TGTGCCAGCAGTTACGGCCTGGAGAGTGGCTACACCTTC. The chain carries TRBV6-6 and TRBJ1-2, with unresolved D. CDR1 is MNHNY, CDR2 SVGAGI, per germline (reference sequence). Trimming took 2 bases from V and 7 from J, leaving 11 bases between them. The CDR3 is 13 amino acids.